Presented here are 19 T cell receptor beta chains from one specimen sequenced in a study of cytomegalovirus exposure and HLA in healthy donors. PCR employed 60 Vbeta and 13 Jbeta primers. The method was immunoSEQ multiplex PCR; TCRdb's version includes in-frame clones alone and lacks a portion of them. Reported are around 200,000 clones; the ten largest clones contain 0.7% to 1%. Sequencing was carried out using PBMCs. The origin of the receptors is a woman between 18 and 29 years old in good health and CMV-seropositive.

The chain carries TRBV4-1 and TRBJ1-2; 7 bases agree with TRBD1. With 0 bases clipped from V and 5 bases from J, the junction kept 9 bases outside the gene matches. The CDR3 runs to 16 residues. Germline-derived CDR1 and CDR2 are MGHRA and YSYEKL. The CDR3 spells CASSQDKGQTIYGYTF. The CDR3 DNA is TGCGCCAGCAGCCAAGATAAGGGACAGACTATATATGGCTACACCTTC.

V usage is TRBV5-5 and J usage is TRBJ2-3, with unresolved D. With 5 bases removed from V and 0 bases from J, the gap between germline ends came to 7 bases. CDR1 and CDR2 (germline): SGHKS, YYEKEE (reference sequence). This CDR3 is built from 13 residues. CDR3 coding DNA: TGTGCCAGCAGACTTGCTAGCACAGATACGCAGTATTTT. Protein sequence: CASRLASTDTQYF.

The CDR3 sequence: CASSFLAGGTNNEQFF. In DNA, the CDR3 is TGTGCCAGCAGTTTCCTAGCGGGGGGGACTAACAATGAGCAGTTCTTC. The chain links TRBV6-5 to TRBJ2-1, with 12 nucleotides matching TRBD2. Germline V gene sequence: CDR1 MNHEY, CDR2 SVGAGI. The CDR3 has 16 amino acids. J lost 5 bases, V lost 4 bases, and 6 bases had no gene match.

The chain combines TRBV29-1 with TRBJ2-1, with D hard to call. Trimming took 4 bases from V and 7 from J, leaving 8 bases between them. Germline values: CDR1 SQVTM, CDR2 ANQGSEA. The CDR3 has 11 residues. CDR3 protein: CSVGGPNEQFF. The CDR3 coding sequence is TGCAGCGTTGGTGGGCCAAATGAGCAGTTCTTC.

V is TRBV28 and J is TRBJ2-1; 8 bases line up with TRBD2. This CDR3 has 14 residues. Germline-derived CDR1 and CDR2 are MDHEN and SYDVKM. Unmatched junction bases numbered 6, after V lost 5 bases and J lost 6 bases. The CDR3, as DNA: TGTGCCAGCAGTGAAGGGACTAGAGCCAATGAGCAGTTCTTC. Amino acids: CASSEGTRANEQFF.

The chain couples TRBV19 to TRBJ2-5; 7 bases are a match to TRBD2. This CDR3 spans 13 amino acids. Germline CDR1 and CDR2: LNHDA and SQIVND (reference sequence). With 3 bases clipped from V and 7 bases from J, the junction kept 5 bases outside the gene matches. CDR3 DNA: TGTGCCAGTAGTATCGCGTCGGGGGGGACCCAGTACTTC. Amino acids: CASSIASGGTQYF.

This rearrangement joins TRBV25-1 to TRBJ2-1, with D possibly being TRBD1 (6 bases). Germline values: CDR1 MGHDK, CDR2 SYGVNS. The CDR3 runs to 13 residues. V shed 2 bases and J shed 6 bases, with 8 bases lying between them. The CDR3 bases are TGTGCCAGCAGTGAAGGACAGTTCAATGAGCAGTTCTTC. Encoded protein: CASSEGQFNEQFF.

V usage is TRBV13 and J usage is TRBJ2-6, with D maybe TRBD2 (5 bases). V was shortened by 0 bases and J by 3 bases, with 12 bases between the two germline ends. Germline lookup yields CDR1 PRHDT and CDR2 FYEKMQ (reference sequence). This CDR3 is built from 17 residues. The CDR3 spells CASSLGSTRRGANVLTF. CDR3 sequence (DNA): TGTGCCAGCAGCTTAGGATCTACTAGACGTGGGGCCAACGTCCTGACTTTC.

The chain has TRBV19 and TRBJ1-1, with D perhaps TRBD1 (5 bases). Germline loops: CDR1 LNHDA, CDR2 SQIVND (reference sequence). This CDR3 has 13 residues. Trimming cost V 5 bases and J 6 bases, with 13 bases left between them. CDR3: CASSSSGFAEAFF. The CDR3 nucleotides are TGTGCCAGTAGTTCCTCAGGGTTTGCTGAAGCTTTCTTT.

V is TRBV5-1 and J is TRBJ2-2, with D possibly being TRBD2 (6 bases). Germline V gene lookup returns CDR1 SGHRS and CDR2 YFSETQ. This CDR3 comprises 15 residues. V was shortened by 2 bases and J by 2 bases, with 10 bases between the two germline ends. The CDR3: CASSFIGGNTGELFF. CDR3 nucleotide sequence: TGCGCCAGCAGCTTTATCGGGGGTAACACCGGGGAGCTGTTTTTT. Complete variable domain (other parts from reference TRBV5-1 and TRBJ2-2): KAGVTQTPRYLIKTRGQQVTLSCSPISGHRSVSWYQQTPGQGLQFLFEYFSETQRNKGNFPGRFSGRQFSNSRSEMNVSTLELGDSALYLCASSFIGGNTGELFFGEGSRLTVL.

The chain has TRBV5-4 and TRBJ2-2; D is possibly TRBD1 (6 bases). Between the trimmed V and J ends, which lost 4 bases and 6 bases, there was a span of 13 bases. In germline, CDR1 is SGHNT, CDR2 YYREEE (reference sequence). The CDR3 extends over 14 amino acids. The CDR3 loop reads CASSRVGQSGELFF. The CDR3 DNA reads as TGTGCCAGCAGCAGGGTCGGACAGTCCGGGGAGCTGTTTTTT.

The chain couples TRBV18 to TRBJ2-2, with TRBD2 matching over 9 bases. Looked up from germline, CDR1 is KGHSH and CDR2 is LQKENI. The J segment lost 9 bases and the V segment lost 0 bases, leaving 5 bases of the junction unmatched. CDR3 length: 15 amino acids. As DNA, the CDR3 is TGTGCCAGCTCACCACCGTTAGCGGGAGTTCGGGAGCTGTTTTTT. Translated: CASSPPLAGVRELFF.

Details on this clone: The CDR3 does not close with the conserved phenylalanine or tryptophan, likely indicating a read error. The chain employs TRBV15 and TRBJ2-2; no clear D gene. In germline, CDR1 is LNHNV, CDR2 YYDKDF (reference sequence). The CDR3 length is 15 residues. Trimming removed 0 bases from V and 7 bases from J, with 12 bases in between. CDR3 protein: CATSRDRELGGELFL. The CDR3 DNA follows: TGTGCCACCAGCAGAGATAGGGAACTCGGCGGGGAGCTGTTTCTT.

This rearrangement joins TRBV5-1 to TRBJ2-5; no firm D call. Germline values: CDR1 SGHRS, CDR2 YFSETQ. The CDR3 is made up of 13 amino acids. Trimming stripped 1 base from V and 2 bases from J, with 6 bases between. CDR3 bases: TGCGCCAGCAGCTTGTGGCAGCAAGAGACCCAGTACTTC. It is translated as CASSLWQQETQYF.

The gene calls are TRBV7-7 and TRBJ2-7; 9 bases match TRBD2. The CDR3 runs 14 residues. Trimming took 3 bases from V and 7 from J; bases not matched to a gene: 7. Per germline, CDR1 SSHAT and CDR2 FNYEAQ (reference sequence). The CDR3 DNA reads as TGTGCCAGCAGCTTCCTGAGCGGGAGGAAAGAGCAGTACTTC. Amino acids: CASSFLSGRKEQYF.

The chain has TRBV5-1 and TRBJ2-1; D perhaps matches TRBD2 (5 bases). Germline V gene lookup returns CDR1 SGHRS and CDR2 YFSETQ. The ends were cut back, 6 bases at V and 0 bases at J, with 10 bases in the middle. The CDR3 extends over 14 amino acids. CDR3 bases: TGCGCCAGCAAGGAGCGGACCTCCTACAATGAGCAGTTCTTC. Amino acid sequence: CASKERTSYNEQFF. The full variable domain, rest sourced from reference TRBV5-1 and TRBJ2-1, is KAGVTQTPRYLIKTRGQQVTLSCSPISGHRSVSWYQQTPGQGLQFLFEYFSETQRNKGNFPGRFSGRQFSNSRSEMNVSTLELGDSALYLCASKERTSYNEQFFGPGTRLTVL.

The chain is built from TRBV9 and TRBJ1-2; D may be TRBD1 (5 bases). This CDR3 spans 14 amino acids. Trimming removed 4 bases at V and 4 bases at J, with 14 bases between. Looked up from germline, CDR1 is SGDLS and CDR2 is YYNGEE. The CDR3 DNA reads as TGTGCCAGCAGCCTTGGCGGGACGCTCTATGGCTACACCTTC. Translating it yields CASSLGGTLYGYTF.

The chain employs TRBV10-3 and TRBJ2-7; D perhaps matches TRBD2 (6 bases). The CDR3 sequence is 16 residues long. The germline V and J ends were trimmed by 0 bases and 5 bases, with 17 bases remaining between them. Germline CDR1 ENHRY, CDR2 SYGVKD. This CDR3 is CAISESAGRLRNEQYF. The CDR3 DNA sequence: TGTGCCATCAGTGAGTCGGCAGGGAGGCTAAGGAACGAGCAGTACTTC.

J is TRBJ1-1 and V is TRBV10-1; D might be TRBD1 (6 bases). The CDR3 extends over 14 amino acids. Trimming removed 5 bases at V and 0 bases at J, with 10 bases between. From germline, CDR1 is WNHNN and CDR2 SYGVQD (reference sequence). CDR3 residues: CASSKTGMNTEAFF. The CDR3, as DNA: TGCGCCAGCAGTAAAACAGGGATGAACACTGAAGCTTTCTTT.